This section outlines one TCR beta chain sequence together with its context. V shed 5 bases, J shed 2 bases, and the junction held 7 bases outside the gene matches. The CDR3 length is 15 residues. Germline lookup yields CDR1 SEHNR and CDR2 FQNEAQ (reference sequence). These data originate in a study of PD-1 blockade in mismatch repair-deficient tumors. Profiling relied on immunoSEQ multiplex PCR, and the TCRdb table lists in-frame clones only, not all of them. The table includes some 100,000 clones, 82% detected once. The sample here was peripheral blood, taken about eight months after starting pembrolizumab. The receptor was derived from an adult with mismatch repair-deficient cancer. The V and J genes are TRBV7-9 and TRBJ2-3; TRBD1 matches 7 bases. The CDR3 bases are TGTGCCAGCAGCCAAGGGGGCGGGTACACAGATACGCAGTATTTT. Protein: CASSQGGGYTDTQYF.